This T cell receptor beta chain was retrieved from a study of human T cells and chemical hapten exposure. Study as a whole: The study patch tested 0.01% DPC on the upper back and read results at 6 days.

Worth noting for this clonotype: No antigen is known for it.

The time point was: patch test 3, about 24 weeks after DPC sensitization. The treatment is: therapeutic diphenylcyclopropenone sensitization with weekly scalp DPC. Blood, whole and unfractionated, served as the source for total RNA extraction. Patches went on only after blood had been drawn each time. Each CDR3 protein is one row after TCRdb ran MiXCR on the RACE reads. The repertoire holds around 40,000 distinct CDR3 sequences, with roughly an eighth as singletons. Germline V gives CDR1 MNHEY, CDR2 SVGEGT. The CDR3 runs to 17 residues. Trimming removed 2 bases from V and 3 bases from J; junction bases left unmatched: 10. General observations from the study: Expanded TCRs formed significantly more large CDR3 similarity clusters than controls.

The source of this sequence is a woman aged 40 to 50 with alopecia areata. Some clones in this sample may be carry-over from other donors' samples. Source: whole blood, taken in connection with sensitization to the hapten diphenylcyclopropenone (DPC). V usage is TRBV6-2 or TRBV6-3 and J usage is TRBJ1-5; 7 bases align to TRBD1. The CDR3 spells CASSYPDVDRVNQPQHF. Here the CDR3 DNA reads TGTGCCAGCAGTTACCCCGACGTTGACAGGGTCAATCAGCCCCAGCATTTT.